The sequence of this T cell receptor (beta chain) was determined in a study of blood T cell repertoires in COVID-19. Looking at the study overall: Collection of acute and convalescent COVID-19 samples took place in the United States, Italy and Spain. PBMCs, B-cell-depleted T cells, or T cells were the source of the cDNA or gDNA that made up the material.

TCRdb keeps only in-frame clones here, not all; method: immunoSEQ multiplex PCR. This sample has roughly 240,000 clones, with just under 85% found just once. The TCR sequence derives from a woman of 80 years or more with acute or convalescent COVID-19. The sample taken for sequencing was peripheral blood.

The CDR3 loop reads CASSFDRGTGELFF. The DNA for the CDR3 is TGTGCCAGCAGTTTTGACAGGGGCACCGGGGAGCTGTTTTTT. The chain links TRBV2 to TRBJ2-2; the match to TRBD1 covers 8 bases. Germline V CDR1 and CDR2: SNHLY, FYNNEI. With V trimmed by 5 bases and J by 4 bases, 3 bases remained unmatched. There are 14 residues in the CDR3. The whole variable domain, filled in from reference TRBV2 and TRBJ2-2, reads EPEVTQTPSHQVTQMGQEVILRCVPISNHLYFYWYRQILGQKVEFLVSFYNNEISEKSEIFDDQFSVERPDGSNFTLKIRSTKLEDSAMYFCASSFDRGTGELFFGEGSRLTVL.